This T cell receptor beta chain was sequenced during a study of blood T cell repertoires in COVID-19. Study summary: The United States, Italy and Spain supplied acute and convalescent COVID-19 samples.

Germline V lookup: CDR1 SGHAT, CDR2 FQNNGV. Trimming left V 6 bases short and J 0 bases short, with 10 bases between. This CDR3 has 14 amino acids. The assay was immunoSEQ multiplex PCR, and TCRdb's table has in-frame clones only and misses some. The data contain hundreds of thousands of clones, about nine tenths of them singletons. The sample taken for sequencing was peripheral blood. The gene calls are TRBV11-2 and TRBJ2-3; D gene uncertain. The sequence was obtained from a man over 45 with COVID-19, enrolled during active disease. The CDR3 DNA follows: TGTGCCAGCAGGGGCAACCTAAGCACAGATACGCAGTATTTT. This sequence encodes CASRGNLSTDTQYF.